This T cell receptor beta chain stems from a study of blood T cell repertoires in COVID-19. Study as a whole: The United States, Italy and Spain provided the acute and convalescent COVID-19 samples. The cDNA or gDNA used as material had been derived from T cells, B-cell-depleted T cells, or PBMCs.

Germline V gives CDR1 MNHEY, CDR2 SVGAGI. The CDR3 length is 15 residues. V dropped 5 bases and J dropped 0 bases, with 11 bases sitting between them. Authors' analysis steps: Amplified reference gene primers provided the basis for estimating nucleated cell counts. The method was immunoSEQ multiplex PCR; TCRdb's version includes in-frame clones alone and lacks a portion of them. That table is the source of V, J and clone size, and D and trimming were worked out from the DNA. The sample has under 300,000 clones, roughly 87% seen once. J is TRBJ2-1 and V is TRBV6-5; no clear D gene. The clonotype originates from a human donor in a cohort sampled during active COVID-19. Sequenced input: peripheral blood. This CDR3 reads CASSPDMRSYNEQFF. DNA of the CDR3: TGTGCCAGCAGTCCCGATATGCGCTCCTACAATGAGCAGTTCTTC.